This T cell receptor (beta chain) was sequenced in a study of blood T cell repertoires in COVID-19. Study summary: From T cells, B-cell-depleted T cells, or PBMCs came the material, which was cDNA or gDNA.

With V trimmed by 1 base and J by 4 bases, 0 bases remained unmatched. The CDR3 is made up of 13 amino acids. From germline, CDR1 is SEHNR and CDR2 FQNEAQ (reference sequence). This clone was found a few times. The authors' processing: The assay estimated nucleated cells by amplifying reference gene primers. TCRdb's table, derived via immunoSEQ multiplex PCR, lists solely in-frame clones and lacks some. From that table come the V and J calls and clone size; the DNA was used to work out D and trimming. The table records about 300,000 clones, 87% of them present only once. This TCR was recovered from a woman in her forties who had recovered from COVID-19. This chain connects TRBV7-9 to TRBJ1-1, with TRBD1 matching 7 bases. The sample taken for sequencing was peripheral blood. Here the CDR3 reads CASSLGQGTEAFF. DNA of the CDR3: TGTGCCAGCAGCTTAGGACAGGGCACTGAAGCTTTCTTT.